This T cell receptor (beta chain) was sequenced for a study of control samples from healthy donors and cancer patients. The assay was immunoSEQ multiplex PCR, and TCRdb's table has in-frame clones only and misses some. The profile shows about 80,000 clones, 90% to 95% of them singletons. This CDR3 has 12 amino acids. Germline V gene lookup returns CDR1 SGHRS and CDR2 YFSETQ. The V end lost 0 bases, the J end lost 5 bases, and 4 bases lay between the germline ends. The TCR comes from a man between 45 and 60 years old in good health. The sequencing input was blood. The chain recombines TRBV5-1 with TRBJ2-3; D is unclear. CDR3: CASSLVGDTQYF. The DNA of the CDR3 is TGCGCCAGCAGCTTGGTGGGAGATACGCAGTATTTT. The full variable domain, completed using reference TRBV5-1 and TRBJ2-3, is KAGVTQTPRYLIKTRGQQVTLSCSPISGHRSVSWYQQTPGQGLQFLFEYFSETQRNKGNFPGRFSGRQFSNSRSEMNVSTLELGDSALYLCASSLVGDTQYFGPGTRLTVL.